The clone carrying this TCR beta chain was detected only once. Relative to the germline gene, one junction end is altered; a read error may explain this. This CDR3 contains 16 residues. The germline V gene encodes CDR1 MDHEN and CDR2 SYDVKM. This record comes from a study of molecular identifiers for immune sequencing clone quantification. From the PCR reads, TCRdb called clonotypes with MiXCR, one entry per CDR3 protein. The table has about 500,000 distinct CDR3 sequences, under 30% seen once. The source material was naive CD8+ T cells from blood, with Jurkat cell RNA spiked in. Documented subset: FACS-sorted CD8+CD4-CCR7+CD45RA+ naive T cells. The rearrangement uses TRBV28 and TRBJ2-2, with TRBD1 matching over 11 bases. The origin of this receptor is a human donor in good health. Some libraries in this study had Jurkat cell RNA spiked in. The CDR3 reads CASSSPGQGGPGALFF. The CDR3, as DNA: TGTGCCAGCAGTTCTCCGGGACAGGGGGGCCCCGGGGCGCTGTTTTTT.